Listed here are 16 T cell receptor beta chains from one sample, sequenced in a study of blood T cell repertoires in COVID-19. Generated by immunoSEQ multiplex PCR, the TCRdb table keeps only in-frame clones and is missing some. Of roughly 63,000 clones listed, around 90% are singletons. The sample comprised peripheral blood. The source is a human donor in a cohort sampled during active COVID-19.

The chain recombines TRBV29-1 with TRBJ2-3, with D tentatively TRBD2 (6 bases). Germline CDR1 SQVTM, CDR2 ANQGSEA. The CDR3 loop spans 14 amino acids. Trimming took 4 bases from V and 3 from J, leaving 14 bases between them. The CDR3 loop reads CSVARVGGTDTQYF. The CDR3 DNA is TGCAGCGTTGCTAGGGTTGGGGGGACAGATACGCAGTATTTT.

The V call is TRBV7-8, the J call TRBJ2-5; D unresolved. The V gene's germline CDR1 is SGHVS and CDR2 FQNEAQ. V was shortened by 4 bases and J by 4 bases, with 13 bases between the two germline ends. The CDR3 spans 14 residues. The CDR3 spells CASSSSYAGETQYF. The CDR3, as DNA: TGTGCCAGCAGCTCCTCCTATGCTGGAGAGACCCAGTACTTC.

The chain carries TRBV27 and TRBJ2-6; 7 positions agree with TRBD1. J lost 3 bases, V lost 7 bases, and 6 bases had no gene match. The germline CDR1 and CDR2 sequences are MNHEY and SMNVEV (reference sequence). The CDR3 consists of 15 residues. CDR3 DNA: TGTGCCAGCACCGAGTACAGGGGTGGGGCCAACGTCCTGACTTTC. Its translation: CASTEYRGGANVLTF.

This clone was picked up a small number of times. The chain recombines TRBV6-5 with TRBJ1-1; 9 bases are a match to TRBD1. The CDR3 consists of 15 residues. V trimming: 2 bases; J trimming: 11 bases; junction bases outside the gene matches: 12. In germline, CDR1 is MNHEY, CDR2 SVGAGI. The CDR3 region has the DNA TGTGCCAGCAGTTACGTTTTTTCCGGGACAGGGACCGCTTTCTTT. This sequence encodes CASSYVFSGTGTAFF.

J is TRBJ1-2 and V is TRBV28; possible D gene TRBD1, 6 bases. CDR3 length equals 14 residues. The germline CDR1 and CDR2 sequences are MDHEN and SYDVKM. Trimming took 1 base from V and 7 from J, leaving 13 bases between them. DNA of the CDR3: TGTGCCAGCAGTTTATCGGGGGGCATCTTTGGCTACACCTTC. Translating it yields CASSLSGGIFGYTF.

This chain uses TRBV6-6 with TRBJ2-3; TRBD2 might be the D (7 bases). The V and J ends lost 2 bases and 0 bases respectively, with 9 bases between them. Germline assignment: CDR1 MNHNY and CDR2 SVGAGI (reference sequence). The CDR3 extends over 15 amino acids. The CDR3 loop reads CASSYTGGSTDTQYF. As DNA, the CDR3 is TGTGCCAGCAGTTACACGGGGGGCAGCACAGATACGCAGTATTTT.

The V call is TRBV19, the J call TRBJ2-7, with D maybe TRBD2 (6 bases). CDR1 is LNHDA, CDR2 SQIVND, per germline (reference sequence). The CDR3 contains 16 residues. The germline V and J ends were trimmed by 7 bases and 0 bases, with 19 bases remaining between them. The CDR3 spells CASTLPHTGSSYEQYF. In nucleotides, the CDR3 is TGTGCCAGTACTCTGCCCCACACCGGGAGCTCCTACGAGCAGTACTTC.

This clone was seen more than once but under ten times. The chain couples TRBV10-3 to TRBJ1-6; 8 bases align to TRBD1. The CDR3 covers 15 residues. V trimming: 3 bases; J trimming: 10 bases; junction bases outside the gene matches: 8. Germline assignment: CDR1 ENHRY and CDR2 SYGVKD. CDR3 in amino acids: CAISDYTGGESPLHF. The CDR3 DNA follows: TGTGCCATCAGTGACTATACAGGGGGTGAATCACCCCTCCACTTT.

The V call is TRBV6-6, the J call TRBJ1-4, with D unclear. CDR3 length: 16 residues. V was trimmed by 6 bases and J by 0 bases, leaving 14 bases between them. Germline V gene lookup returns CDR1 MNHNY and CDR2 SVGAGI (reference sequence). CDR3 region: CASSHDIRATNEKLFF. DNA of the CDR3: TGTGCCAGCAGCCACGACATCAGAGCAACTAATGAAAAACTGTTTTTT.

The rearrangement joins TRBV3-1 (or the pseudogene TRBV3-2) to TRBJ2-7, with D possibly being TRBD2 (6 bases). V lost 5 bases to trimming and J lost 0 bases, with 14 bases between them. The CDR3 length is 15 residues. CDR1 and CDR2 (germline): LGHDT, YNNKEL (reference sequence). CDR3 residues: CASSTGRGLSYEQYF. CDR3 nucleotides: TGTGCCAGCAGCACGGGGCGGGGCCTCTCCTACGAGCAGTACTTC.

This chain joins TRBV7-8 and TRBJ1-6; 8 bases are shared with TRBD1. CDR1 and CDR2 from the germline V gene are SGHVS and FQNEAQ. The CDR3 totals 15 residues. Trimming cost V 1 base and J 8 bases; bases outside gene matches: 4. CDR3: CASSLGDRQYSPLHF. In nucleotides, the CDR3 is TGTGCCAGCAGCTTAGGGGACAGGCAATATTCACCCCTCCACTTT.

The count of this clone is one. The chain uses TRBV7-2 and TRBJ1-1; 11 nucleotides match TRBD1. V shed 6 bases and J 4 bases; nucleotides not matched to a gene: 7. The CDR3 runs 15 residues. CDR1 and CDR2 (germline): SGHTA, FQGNSA. CDR3 nucleotide sequence: TGTGCCAGCAGAAACTGGGGACAGGGGGGCACTGAAGCTTTCTTT. Its translation is CASRNWGQGGTEAFF.

This clone was observed a single time. This chain links TRBV6-5 with TRBJ1-2; a weak D match, TRBD1 (5 bases). V lost 7 bases and J 6 bases, leaving 21 bases between the germline ends. CDR3 length: 15 residues. The germline CDR1 and CDR2 sequences are MNHEY and SVGAGI. The CDR3: CASTRGRELGHGYTF. Written as DNA, the CDR3 is TGTGCCAGCACCCGTGGGAGGGAATTGGGGCATGGCTACACCTTC.

The chain is built from TRBV6-1 and TRBJ1-2; D is undetermined. The CDR3 length is 17 residues. Germline CDR1 and CDR2: MNHNS and SASEGT. V was clipped by 0 bases and J by 2 bases, with 16 bases between them. CDR3 in amino acids: CASSEALFAASNYGYTF. The CDR3 DNA follows: TGTGCCAGCAGTGAAGCCCTTTTTGCGGCTTCAAACTATGGCTACACCTTC.

The rearrangement joins TRBV28 to TRBJ2-3; perhaps TRBD1 as D (5 bases). Germline-derived CDR1 and CDR2 are MDHEN and SYDVKM. There are 15 residues in the CDR3. Trimming pared 4 bases from V and 4 bases from J, leaving 15 bases between. The CDR3, as DNA: TGTGCCAGCAGTTCTCCAGGGTCGACGGCAGATACGCAGTATTTT. Translation gives CASSSPGSTADTQYF.

The chain employs TRBV19 and TRBJ2-3, with 7 nucleotides matching TRBD2. V shed 6 bases and J 2 bases; nucleotides not matched to a gene: 5. The CDR3 has 14 residues. CDR1 LNHDA and CDR2 SQIVND come from the germline V gene (reference sequence). The CDR3 here is CASSAGRATDTQYF. CDR3 bases: TGTGCCAGTAGCGCAGGGAGGGCCACAGATACGCAGTATTTT.